Listed here are 23 T cell receptor beta chains from one sample, sequenced in a study of cytomegalovirus exposure and HLA in healthy donors. The study ran its PCR with 60 Vbeta and 13 Jbeta primers. Sequencing used immunoSEQ multiplex PCR; TCRdb keeps in-frame clones, though not all of them. The sample consists of roughly 100,000 clones, roughly 60% of them appearing once. Sequences were obtained from PBMCs. These receptors were collected from a woman between 50 and 59 years old in good health and CMV-seropositive.

This chain connects TRBV11-2 to TRBJ2-5; the match to TRBD2 covers 9 bases. The germline V gene encodes CDR1 SGHAT and CDR2 FQNNGV. This CDR3 is built from 16 residues. V trimming: 3 bases; J trimming: 4 bases; junction bases outside the gene matches: 9. The CDR3 is CASSLRRGGVGETQYF. The CDR3 DNA is TGTGCCAGCAGCTTGAGGCGGGGGGGCGTAGGAGAGACCCAGTACTTC.

The rearrangement uses TRBV6-5 and TRBJ1-5; D not certain. The CDR3 is made up of 15 amino acids. Trimming pared 5 bases from V and 0 bases from J, leaving 11 bases between. Germline V lookup: CDR1 MNHEY, CDR2 SVGAGI. CDR3 in DNA: TGTGCCAGCAGTCCCCGCGTAGATAGCAATCAGCCCCAGCATTTT. Protein sequence: CASSPRVDSNQPQHF.

This clone was seen more than once but under ten times. This chain connects TRBV6-1 to TRBJ1-4; D is uncertain. Germline V gives CDR1 MNHNS, CDR2 SASEGT. Between the trimmed V and J ends, which lost 4 bases and 0 bases, there was a span of 9 bases. There are 15 residues in the CDR3. The CDR3 nucleotides are TGTGCCAGCAGTGTGGGCACCTCAACTAATGAAAAACTGTTTTTT. Translation: CASSVGTSTNEKLFF.

Written as DNA, the CDR3 is TGTGCCAGCAGCTCCGGGGAGGGCGTAGAGCAGTACTTC. Its protein product is CASSSGEGVEQYF. V usage is TRBV11-1 and J usage is TRBJ2-7; the match to TRBD2 covers 7 bases. CDR3 length: 13 amino acids. The J segment lost 7 bases and the V segment lost 4 bases, leaving 7 bases of the junction unmatched. CDR1 is SGHAT, CDR2 FQDESV, per germline (reference sequence).

The gene calls are TRBV4-1 and TRBJ2-2, with 10 bases matching TRBD2. The CDR3 is 20 residues long. The V gene's germline CDR1 is MGHRA and CDR2 YSYEKL. The junction had 11 bases not matched to a gene; V was cut back by 0 bases and J by 1 base. CDR3 nucleotide sequence: TGCGCCAGCAGCCAAGAGGGCCGTGGAGCGGGGGGGTTGAACACCGGGGAGCTGTTTTTT. It yields the protein CASSQEGRGAGGLNTGELFF.

CDR3 in amino acids: CASSPTGLYDYGYTF. The CDR3 DNA is TGTGCCAGCAGCCCGACAGGGTTATATGACTATGGCTACACCTTC. The chain links TRBV14 to TRBJ1-2, with 7 bases lining up with TRBD1. The CDR3 length is 15 residues. The V gene end was trimmed by 4 bases and the J gene end by 3 bases; junction bases not matched to a gene: 8. Per the germline V gene, CDR1 is SGHDN and CDR2 is FVKESK.

The chain combines TRBV29-1 with TRBJ2-5, with 8 bases identical to TRBD1. Matching the DNA end better, TRBJ2-7 makes the J call doubtful. This CDR3 region has 11 residues. CDR1 is SQVTM and CDR2 is ANQGSEA in the germline V gene. CDR3: CSVQGAGEQYF. The CDR3 DNA reads TGCAGCGTTCAGGGGGCAGGCGAGCAGTACTTC.

V usage is TRBV30 and J usage is TRBJ1-4; D gene ambiguous. The ends were cut back, 3 bases at V and 0 bases at J, with 8 bases in the middle. This CDR3 has 14 amino acids. Per the germline V gene, CDR1 is GTSNPN and CDR2 is SVGIG (reference sequence). This chain's CDR3 is CAWSGVATNEKLFF. CDR3 DNA sequence: TGTGCCTGGAGCGGGGTTGCAACTAATGAAAAACTGTTTTTT.

The chain carries TRBV7-9 and TRBJ1-6, with D unclear. The germline gives CDR1 SEHNR, CDR2 FQNEAQ (reference sequence). Trimming shortened V by 5 bases and J by 5 bases, and 7 bases separated the two germline ends. The length of the CDR3 is 13 residues. The CDR3 protein is CASSLGNNSPLHF. The CDR3 DNA is TGTGCCAGCAGCCTCGGGAATAATTCACCCCTCCACTTT.

The chain uses TRBV27 and TRBJ2-1; no reliable D call. Germline V gene lookup returns CDR1 MNHEY and CDR2 SMNVEV (reference sequence). The CDR3 has 15 amino acids. V was cut by 1 base and J by 5 bases, with 12 bases left in between. CDR3 DNA: TGTGCCAGCAGTTTATTGCCGACTCTAAACAATGAGCAGTTCTTC. Translated: CASSLLPTLNNEQFF.

This clone was picked up a small number of times. V gene TRBV7-9 combines with J gene TRBJ1-4; 7 positions agree with TRBD1. V was pared by 5 bases and J by 7 bases, with 7 bases of the junction left unmatched. Germline CDR1 and CDR2: SEHNR and FQNEAQ (reference sequence). The CDR3 length is 14 residues. The CDR3 reads CASSPVTGSEKLFF. As DNA, the CDR3 is TGTGCCAGCAGCCCTGTGACAGGGAGTGAAAAACTGTTTTTT.

The rearrangement uses TRBV6-1 and TRBJ1-1; 7 nucleotides line up with TRBD1. Per germline, CDR1 MNHNS and CDR2 SASEGT. V trimming: 2 bases; J trimming: 1 base; junction bases outside the gene matches: 4. The CDR3 spans 15 residues. CDR3 amino acids: CASSEPGQTNTEAFF. The CDR3 bases are TGTGCCAGCAGTGAACCGGGACAGACGAACACTGAAGCTTTCTTT.

V and J are TRBV28 and TRBJ1-2, with a weak D call TRBD1 (5 bases). CDR1 is MDHEN, CDR2 SYDVKM, per germline. The CDR3 loop spans 14 amino acids. V dropped 6 bases and J dropped 2 bases, with 13 bases sitting between them. The CDR3 is CASRPQQANYGYTF. As DNA, the CDR3 is TGTGCCAGCAGACCCCAACAGGCAAACTATGGCTACACCTTC.

The V gene is TRBV11-2, the J gene TRBJ1-4; D is undetermined. Germline V lookup: CDR1 SGHAT, CDR2 FQNNGV. Trimming cost V 8 bases and J 5 bases, with 9 bases left between them. This CDR3 spans 12 amino acids. The chain's CDR3 is CASGLINEKLFF. The CDR3 coding sequence is TGTGCCAGCGGACTTATAAATGAAAAACTGTTTTTT.

This chain links TRBV28 with TRBJ2-7; D ambiguous. V lost 5 bases to trimming and J lost 1 base, with 15 bases between them. The CDR3 has 15 amino acids. Germline lookup yields CDR1 MDHEN and CDR2 SYDVKM. The CDR3 DNA reads TGTGCCAGCAGTCCCACATGGTCTTTGTCCTACGAGCAGTACTTC. This encodes CASSPTWSLSYEQYF.

The chain links TRBV29-1 to TRBJ1-1; a weak D match, TRBD1 (5 bases). V dropped 7 bases and J dropped 6 bases, with 21 bases sitting between them. CDR1 and CDR2 (germline): SQVTM, ANQGSEA. This CDR3 is 14 amino acids long. The CDR3 DNA reads as TGCAGCGCCTCCCAGACTAGGGGACGGCCTGAAGCTTTCTTT. Translating it yields CSASQTRGRPEAFF.

The rearrangement uses TRBV30 and TRBJ1-2, with D perhaps TRBD1 (5 bases). The CDR3 spans 13 residues. V was trimmed by 3 bases and J by 5 bases, leaving 13 bases between them. Per the germline V gene, CDR1 is GTSNPN and CDR2 is SVGIG (reference sequence). The CDR3 sequence: CAWRPTGHYGYTF. The CDR3 DNA reads TGTGCCTGGAGGCCTACAGGACATTATGGCTACACCTTC.

V is TRBV7-2 and J is TRBJ1-4; tentative D call: TRBD1 (5 bases). Germline loops: CDR1 SGHTA, CDR2 FQGNSA. The V end was cut by 3 bases, the J end by 7 bases, with 12 bases between. The CDR3 sequence is 14 residues long. CDR3 nucleotide sequence: TGTGCCAGCAGCTTTTTGGGGGGAAGTGAAAAACTGTTTTTT. As protein: CASSFLGGSEKLFF.

The chain carries TRBV27 and TRBJ2-3; 12 nucleotides agree with TRBD2. The CDR3 covers 18 residues. V lost 5 bases, J lost 0 bases, and 9 bases stayed unmatched. Germline lookup yields CDR1 MNHEY and CDR2 SMNVEV (reference sequence). The chain's CDR3 is CASSTLQLAGGSTDTQYF. The CDR3 DNA sequence: TGTGCCAGCAGTACCCTCCAACTAGCGGGGGGAAGCACAGATACGCAGTATTTT.

The chain has TRBV7-8 and TRBJ2-2; a weak D match, TRBD1 (7 bases). V gave up 5 bases and J gave up 1 base, with 17 bases separating them. Germline loops: CDR1 SGHVS, CDR2 FQNEAQ. The CDR3 runs to 17 residues. The CDR3 region has the DNA TGTGCCAGCAGCCCCCTAGGAGGGGGCCAGAACACCGGGGAGCTGTTTTTT. Protein sequence: CASSPLGGGQNTGELFF. The full variable domain, its missing parts supplied by reference TRBV7-8 and TRBJ2-2, is GAGVSQSPRYKVAKRGQDVALRCDPISGHVSLFWYQQALGQGPEFLTYFQNEAQLDKSGLPSDRFFAERPEGSVSTLKIQRTQQEDSAVYLCASSPLGGGQNTGELFFGEGSRLTVL.

V gene TRBV5-1 combines with J gene TRBJ1-1, with D perhaps TRBD1 (5 bases). The CDR3 sequence is 11 residues long. The germline V gene has CDR1 SGHRS and CDR2 YFSETQ. Trimming stripped 0 bases from V and 8 bases from J, with 5 bases between. For the CDR3, the DNA is TGCGCCAGCAGCTTGGACAGGGAAGCTTTCTTT. Its protein product is CASSLDREAFF.

This rearrangement joins TRBV18 to TRBJ2-7; tentative D call: TRBD1 (5 bases). The CDR3 spans 15 residues. Germline assignment: CDR1 KGHSH and CDR2 LQKENI. The ends were cut back, 5 bases at V and 3 bases at J, with 17 bases in the middle. CDR3 bases: TGTGCCAGCTCATTCGCTCCAGGGCTGCTCTACGAGCAGTACTTC. Residues: CASSFAPGLLYEQYF.

This clone was counted between two and nine times. The chain couples TRBV6-5 to TRBJ2-7; possibly TRBD2 for D (5 bases). The CDR3 runs to 13 residues. The V and J ends lost 4 bases and 5 bases respectively, with 12 bases between them. CDR1 and CDR2 from the germline V gene are MNHEY and SVGAGI. CDR3 bases: TGTGCCAGCAGTTCCTCTCTGGGAGACGAGCAGTACTTC. Translation: CASSSSLGDEQYF.